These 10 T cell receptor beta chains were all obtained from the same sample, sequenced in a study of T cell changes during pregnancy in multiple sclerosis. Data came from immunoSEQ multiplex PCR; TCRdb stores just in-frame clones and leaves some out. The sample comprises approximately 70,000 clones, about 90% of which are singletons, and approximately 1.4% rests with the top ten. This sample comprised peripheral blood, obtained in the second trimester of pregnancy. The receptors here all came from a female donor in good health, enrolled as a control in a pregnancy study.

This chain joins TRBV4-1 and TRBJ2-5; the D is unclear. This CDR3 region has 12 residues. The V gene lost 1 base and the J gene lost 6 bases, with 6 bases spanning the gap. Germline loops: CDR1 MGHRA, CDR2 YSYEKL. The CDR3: CASSQVGKTQYF. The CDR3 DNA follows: TGCGCCAGCAGCCAAGTTGGCAAGACCCAGTACTTC.

The CDR3 region is CASSLEAGARSLGYTF. In DNA form, the CDR3 reads TGTGCCAGCAGCTTAGAGGCAGGGGCCCGGAGTCTTGGCTACACCTTC. The rearrangement uses TRBV11-2 and TRBJ1-2, with D possibly TRBD1 on 6 matching bases. V shed 0 bases and J shed 7 bases, with 18 bases lying between them. Germline V gene sequence: CDR1 SGHAT, CDR2 FQNNGV. The CDR3 spans 16 residues. Filled out from reference TRBV11-2 and TRBJ1-2, the complete variable domain reads EAGVAQSPRYKIIEKRQSVAFWCNPISGHATLYWYQQILGQGPKLLIQFQNNGVVDDSQLPKDRFSAERLKGVDSTLKIQPAKLEDSAVYLCASSLEAGARSLGYTFGSGTRLTVV.

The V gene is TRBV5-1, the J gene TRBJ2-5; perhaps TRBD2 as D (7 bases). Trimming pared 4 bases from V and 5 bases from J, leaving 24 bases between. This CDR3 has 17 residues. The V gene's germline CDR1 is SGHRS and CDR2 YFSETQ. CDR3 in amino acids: CASSRNGNRGGSETQYF. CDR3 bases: TGCGCCAGCAGCCGAAACGGAAATAGGGGGGGGAGCGAGACCCAGTACTTC.

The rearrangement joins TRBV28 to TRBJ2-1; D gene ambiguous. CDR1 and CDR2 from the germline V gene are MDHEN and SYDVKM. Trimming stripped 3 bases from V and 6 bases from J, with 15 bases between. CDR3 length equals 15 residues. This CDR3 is CASSFMSPTLNEQFF. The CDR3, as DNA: TGTGCCAGCAGTTTCATGAGTCCTACTCTCAATGAGCAGTTCTTC. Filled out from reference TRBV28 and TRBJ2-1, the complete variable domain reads DVKVTQSSRYLVKRTGEKVFLECVQDMDHENMFWYRQDPGLGLRLIYFSYDVKMKEKGDIPEGYSVSREKKERFSLILESASTNQTSMYLCASSFMSPTLNEQFFGPGTRLTVL.

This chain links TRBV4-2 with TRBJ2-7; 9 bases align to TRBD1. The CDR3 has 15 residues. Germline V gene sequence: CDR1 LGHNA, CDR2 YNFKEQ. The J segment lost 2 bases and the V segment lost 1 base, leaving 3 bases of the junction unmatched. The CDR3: CASSQVGTGTYEQYF. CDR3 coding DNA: TGTGCCAGCAGCCAAGTAGGGACAGGGACCTACGAGCAGTACTTC.

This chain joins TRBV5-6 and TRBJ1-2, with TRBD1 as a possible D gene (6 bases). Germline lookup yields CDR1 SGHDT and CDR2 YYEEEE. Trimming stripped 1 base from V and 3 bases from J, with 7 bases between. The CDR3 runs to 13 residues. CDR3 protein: CASSLQGYYGYTF. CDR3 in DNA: TGTGCCAGCAGCTTGCAGGGGTACTATGGCTACACCTTC.

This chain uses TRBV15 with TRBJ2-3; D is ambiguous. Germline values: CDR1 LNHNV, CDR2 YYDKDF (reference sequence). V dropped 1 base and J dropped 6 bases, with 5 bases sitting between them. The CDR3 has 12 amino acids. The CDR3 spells CATSRVRDTQYF. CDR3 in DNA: TGTGCCACCAGCAGAGTTCGGGATACGCAGTATTTT.

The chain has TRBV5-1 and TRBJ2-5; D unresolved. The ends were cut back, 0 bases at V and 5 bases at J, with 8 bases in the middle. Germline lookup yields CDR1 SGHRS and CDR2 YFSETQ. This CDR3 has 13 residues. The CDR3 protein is CASSLGAWETQYF. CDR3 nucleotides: TGCGCCAGCAGCTTGGGGGCGTGGGAGACCCAGTACTTC.

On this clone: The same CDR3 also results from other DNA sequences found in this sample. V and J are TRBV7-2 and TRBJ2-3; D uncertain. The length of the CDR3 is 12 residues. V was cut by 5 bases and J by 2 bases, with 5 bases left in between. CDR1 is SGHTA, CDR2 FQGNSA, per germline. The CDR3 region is CASSLYTDTQYF. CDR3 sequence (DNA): TGTGCCAGCAGCCTATACACAGATACGCAGTATTTT.

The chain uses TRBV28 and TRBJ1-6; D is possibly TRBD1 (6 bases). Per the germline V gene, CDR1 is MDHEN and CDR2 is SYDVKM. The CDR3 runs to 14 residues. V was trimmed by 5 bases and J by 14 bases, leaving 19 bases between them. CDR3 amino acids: CASSTGTSPLTLHF. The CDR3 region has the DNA TGTGCCAGCAGTACCGGGACAAGTCCTCTCACCCTCCACTTT.